This T cell receptor beta chain was sequenced for a study of cytomegalovirus exposure and HLA in healthy donors (dated by TCRdb to the late 2010s). In the study overall: The 650 to 800 repertoires of the first cohort and the roughly 120 validation repertoires were produced on the same platform, according to a later analysis. High-throughput TCR immunosequencing, statistical association of individual TCRs with disease status, and machine learning were combined to predict cytomegalovirus infection status. Along with the roughly 610-subject first cohort, a separate validation cohort of around 120 different subjects was used. The aim of the study was to test whether cataloging public T cell receptors could identify signatures of past pathogen exposure.

Regarding this clone: It lacks a known antigen. No much larger clonotype is one base removed from it; base qualities were not supplied.

On the study overall, not on this receptor specifically: Of the cluster scores, 90% to 95% were above 0 in a later analysis, which found that TCRs clustered in the first cohort also tended to co-occur in the roughly 130 validation repertoires. While some public TCRs were present in many individuals, most TCR sequences turned up only very rarely across donors. Three of the identified cytomegalovirus-associated TCR beta chains were confirmed in vitro to be specific for cytomegalovirus antigens. The classifier was reported to diagnose cytomegalovirus status with high specificity and sensitivity in both the original cohort and the validation cohort. In the study, some 180 TCR beta chains were listed as associated with cytomegalovirus. According to the authors, the approach could potentially be generalized to other disease states and immunological phenotypes. A later analysis had no HLA typing for the validation cohort, so co-occurrence there was scored across all 120 repertoires.

Receptor amplification or capture employed the immunoSEQ multiplex PCR assay. As for the authors' bioinformatics: To diagnose cytomegalovirus status from the catalog of TCR beta chain sequences, a statistical classification framework was built. The immuneACCESS repertoire file appears here via TCRdb, limited to in-frame rearrangements. These files lack a portion of the clones; in checked studies, under half of the deficit traces to unresolved V genes, and the cause of the others is not known. That table furnishes V, J and clone size, whereas the DNA furnished D and trimming. The table for this sample lists 65,000 to 80,000 clones; 94% of them were counted only once. The ten largest clonotypes hold 1.5% to 2% of the sample. The donors were included in the validation cohort of 120 subjects, a group kept apart from the roughly 670-subject first cohort. The CDR3, from cysteine to phenylalanine, totals 16 residues. The kept DNA is CDR3 alone, 48 bases in frame from the first base. Trimming leaves V shorter by 0 bases and J shorter by 0 bases, with the junction holding 3 bases beyond the gene matches. The germline V gene gives CDR1 as SQVTM and CDR2 as ANQGSEA.

The V gene is TRBV29-1 and the J gene is TRBJ2-2; the junction holds 8 bases that match TRBD1. The specimen was PBMCs. This receptor was obtained from a woman under 30 in good health and CMV-seropositive. The DNA sequence is TGCAGCGTTGAAGAGGGGACAGGAGCGAACACCGGGGAGCTGTTTTTT. It is translated as CSVEEGTGANTGELFF.